This T cell receptor (beta chain) stems from a study of CD8+CD57+ T cells in acquired aplastic anemia. Findings of the study overall: Any difference that existed in CD8+ Simpson's diversity between patients and controls was not significant.

V lost 0 bases, J lost 5 bases, and 16 bases lay in between. The germline gives CDR1 MNHNS, CDR2 SASEGT. CDR3 length equals 16 residues. By flow cytometry, patients selected for sequencing had shown an expansion of CD8+CD57+ cells. The enrolled patients all had severe acquired aplastic anemia. Blood was sampled before the patients had received any therapy. CDR3 and TCR beta VDJ profiling relied on a genomic DNA template. TCRdb itself ran the reads through MiXCR, one entry per CDR3 protein. The data contain 250,000 or so distinct CDR3 sequences, approximately 50% of them singletons. This clonotype occurred a few times. Its antigen is still unknown.

The TCR originated in a human donor with aplastic anemia. J is TRBJ2-5 and V is TRBV6-1; the D gene is possibly TRBD1 (5 bases). The specimen was sorted CD4+, CD8+, or CD8+CD57+ T cells (not recorded which) from PBMCs. CDR3 DNA: TGTGCCAGCAGTGAAGCGAGTAGGGGTGACCGGGAGACCCAGTACTTC. Protein product: CASSEASRGDRETQYF.